This entry concerns a single T cell receptor (beta chain). The data belong to a study of blood T cell repertoires in COVID-19. Study-level background: Both acute and convalescent COVID-19 samples were obtained from the United States, Italy and Spain. PBMCs, B-cell-depleted T cells, or T cells were the source of the cDNA or gDNA that made up the material.

Germline V gene sequence: CDR1 MNHEY, CDR2 SMNVEV (reference sequence). The CDR3 runs to 15 residues. Trimming at V came to 5 bases and at J to 2 bases, leaving 4 bases not matched to a gene. Authors' processing steps: Estimates of nucleated cell counts were drawn from the amplification of reference gene primers. Repertoires were generated with immunoSEQ multiplex PCR, while TCRdb's copy carries only in-frame clones and drops some. The D gene and trimming were derived from the DNA, and the V and J assignments and clone size from that table. Among 20,000 to 25,000 clones listed, approximately 91% were seen once.

The material sequenced was peripheral blood. The clonotype comes from a human donor in a cohort sampled during active COVID-19. The donor label of this sample is uncertain. V is TRBV27 and J is TRBJ2-2; 8 bases align to TRBD2. The CDR3 loop is CASSASGPNTGELFF. CDR3 coding DNA: TGTGCCAGCAGTGCTAGCGGGCCTAACACCGGGGAGCTGTTTTTT.